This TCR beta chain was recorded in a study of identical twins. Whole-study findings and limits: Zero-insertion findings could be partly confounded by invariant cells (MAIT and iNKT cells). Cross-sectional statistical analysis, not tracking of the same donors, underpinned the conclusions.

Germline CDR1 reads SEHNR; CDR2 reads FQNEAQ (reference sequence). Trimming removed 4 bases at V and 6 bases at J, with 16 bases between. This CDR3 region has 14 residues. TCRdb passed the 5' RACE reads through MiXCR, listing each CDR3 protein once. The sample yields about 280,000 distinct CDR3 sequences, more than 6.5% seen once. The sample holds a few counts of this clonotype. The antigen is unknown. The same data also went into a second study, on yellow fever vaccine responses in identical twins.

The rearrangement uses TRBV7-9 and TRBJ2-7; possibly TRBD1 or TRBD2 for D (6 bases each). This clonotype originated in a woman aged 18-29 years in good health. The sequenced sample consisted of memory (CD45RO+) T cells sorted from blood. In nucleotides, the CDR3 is TGTGCCAGCAGCTCAGGGGACGGGGGTGGCGAGCAGTACGTC. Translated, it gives CASSSGDGGGEQYV.